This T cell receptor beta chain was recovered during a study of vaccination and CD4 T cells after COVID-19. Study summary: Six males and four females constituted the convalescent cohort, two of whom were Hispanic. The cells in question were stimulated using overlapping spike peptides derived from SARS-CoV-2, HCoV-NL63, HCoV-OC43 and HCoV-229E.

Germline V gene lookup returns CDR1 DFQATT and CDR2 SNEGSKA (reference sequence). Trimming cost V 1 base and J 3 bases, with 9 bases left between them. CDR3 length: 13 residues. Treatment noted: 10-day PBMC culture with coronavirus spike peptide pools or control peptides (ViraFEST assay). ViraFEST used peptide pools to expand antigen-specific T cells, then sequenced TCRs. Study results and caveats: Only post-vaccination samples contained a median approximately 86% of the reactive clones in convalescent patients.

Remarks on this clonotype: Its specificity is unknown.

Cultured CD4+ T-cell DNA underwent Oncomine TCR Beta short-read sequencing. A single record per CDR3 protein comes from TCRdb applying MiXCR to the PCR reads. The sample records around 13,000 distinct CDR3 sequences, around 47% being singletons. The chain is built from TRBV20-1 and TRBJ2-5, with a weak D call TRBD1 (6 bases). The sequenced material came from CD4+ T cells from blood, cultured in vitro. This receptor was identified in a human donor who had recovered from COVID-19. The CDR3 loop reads CSARAGQKETQYF. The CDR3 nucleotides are TGCAGTGCTAGAGCCGGACAGAAAGAGACCCAGTACTTC.